The clone carrying this T cell receptor (beta chain) was counted many times. This specimen comes from a study of early T cells in non-severe SARS-CoV-2 infection. TCRdb recomputed calls from the 5' RACE reads with MiXCR, one row per CDR3 protein. The data show around 50,000 distinct CDR3 sequences, with roughly 12% seen just once and approximately 2.9% held by the top ten. This CDR3 is built from 17 residues. Germline assignment: CDR1 MNHNS and CDR2 SASEGT. After removal of 10 bases from V and 3 bases from J, the junction contained 13 bases not matched to a gene. The receptor was isolated from an adult who was a healthcare worker with PCR-confirmed SARS-CoV-2 infection or an uninfected control (not recorded which). What was sequenced was whole blood. The rearrangement joins TRBV6-1 to TRBJ2-2; TRBD1 matches 11 bases. This CDR3 reads CAIQAWTGGRHTGELFF. The DNA for the CDR3 is TGTGCCATACAGGCTTGGACAGGGGGCAGGCACACCGGGGAGCTGTTTTTT.